These 17 T cell receptor beta chains share one sample of origin, sequenced in a study of beta chain features in type 1 diabetes. cDNA synthesis used the whole RNA isolate, giving expressed TCRB sequences. Only in-frame clones appear in the TCRdb table, and some are missing; sequencing was by immunoSEQ multiplex PCR. The sample consists of hundreds of thousands of clones, roughly 31% of them appearing once. The sequenced material came from naive CD4+ T cells from blood. The receptors were sampled from a man between 18 and 35 years old in good health.

There are a few counts of this clone. The rearrangement uses TRBV5-5 and TRBJ2-3; D may be TRBD1 (6 bases). V lost 2 bases and J lost 4, with 11 bases in between. The length of the CDR3 is 14 residues. Germline lookup yields CDR1 SGHKS and CDR2 YYEKEE (reference sequence). The CDR3 region is CASSFQGWADTQYF. The CDR3 DNA reads as TGTGCCAGCAGCTTCCAGGGGTGGGCAGATACGCAGTATTTT.

V is TRBV27 and J is TRBJ2-7, with 9 bases lining up with TRBD1. CDR3 size: 14 residues. From germline, CDR1 is MNHEY and CDR2 SMNVEV (reference sequence). Germline trimming cut 7 bases from V and 6 bases from J; bases unmatched to any gene: 10. DNA for the CDR3: TGTGCCAGCATCCCGGGACAGGGATGGGGCGAGCAGTACTTC. Encoded protein: CASIPGQGWGEQYF.

The rearrangement joins TRBV30 to TRBJ2-5; 11 bases are shared with TRBD1. This CDR3 spans 15 amino acids. The junction had 3 bases not matched to a gene; V was cut back by 2 bases and J by 1 base. Germline loops: CDR1 GTSNPN, CDR2 SVGIG (reference sequence). CDR3 region: CAWSHGTGGQETQYF. In nucleotides, the CDR3 is TGTGCCTGGAGTCATGGGACAGGGGGCCAAGAGACCCAGTACTTC.

The chain links TRBV7-2 to TRBJ1-2; D call uncertain. The CDR3 is 14 residues long. The germline gives CDR1 SGHTA, CDR2 FQGNSA. The V end was cut by 1 base, the J end by 7 bases, with 13 bases between. CDR3 in DNA: TGTGCCAGCAGCTTAGACACTGTAAGGCGTGGCTACACCTTC. Amino acid sequence: CASSLDTVRRGYTF.

The sample holds a few counts of this clone. The genes are TRBV29-1 and TRBJ2-7, with TRBD2 matching over 7 bases. Germline values: CDR1 SQVTM, CDR2 ANQGSEA. V lost 5 bases and J lost 2; bases outside the gene matches: 6. The CDR3 is 13 residues long. CDR3 region: CSVRLAVPYEQYF. For the CDR3, the DNA is TGCAGCGTTCGGCTAGCGGTTCCCTACGAGCAGTACTTC.

This clone was picked up one time. The CDR3 reads CASSGRTGGPEKLFF. The CDR3 bases are TGTGCCAGCAGCGGTCGGACAGGCGGTCCCGAAAAACTGTTTTTT. The chain links TRBV5-4 to TRBJ1-4, with TRBD1 matching 7 bases. Per the germline V gene, CDR1 is SGHNT and CDR2 is YYREEE (reference sequence). This CDR3 has 15 amino acids. The V segment lost 4 bases and the J segment 8 bases; nucleotides outside the gene matches: 11.

This clone was found a few times. This chain links TRBV10-3 with TRBJ2-5; 8 bases are shared with TRBD2. Germline lookup yields CDR1 ENHRY and CDR2 SYGVKD. The CDR3 has 14 residues. The J segment lost 4 bases and the V segment lost 7 bases, leaving 8 bases of the junction unmatched. CDR3: CAITNGRAGETQYF. The CDR3 DNA reads as TGTGCCATCACGAACGGGAGGGCTGGAGAGACCCAGTACTTC.

The chain uses TRBV4-1 and TRBJ1-1, with 7 bases aligning to TRBD1. There are 15 residues in the CDR3. The ends lost 5 bases at V and 6 bases at J; junction bases unmatched: 12. Germline CDR1 MGHRA, CDR2 YSYEKL. CDR3 sequence reads: CASSKGGRDRAEAFF. CDR3 coding DNA: TGCGCCAGCAGCAAAGGGGGCCGGGACCGGGCTGAAGCTTTCTTT.

This clone was detected a few times. The chain combines TRBV6-6 with TRBJ2-3; D might be TRBD2 (6 bases). The CDR3 has 14 amino acids. Per the germline V gene, CDR1 is MNHNY and CDR2 is SVGAGI (reference sequence). Trimming removed 5 bases at V and 2 bases at J, with 11 bases between. The CDR3 bases are TGTGCCAGCAGTGGGACTGCAACCACAGATACGCAGTATTTT. This sequence encodes CASSGTATTDTQYF.

The chain combines TRBV30 with TRBJ1-3; no clear D. Deletions cut 0 bases from V and 8 bases from J, with 17 bases between. CDR3 length: 15 residues. Germline CDR1 and CDR2: GTSNPN and SVGIG (reference sequence). For the CDR3, the DNA is TGTGCCTGGAGTGTGTTGGGCCCCGGCGAAGACACCATATATTTT. It encodes CAWSVLGPGEDTIYF. The full variable domain, rest sourced from reference TRBV30 and TRBJ1-3, is SQTIHQWPATLVQPVGSPLSLECTVEGTSNPNLYWYRQAAGRGLQLLFYSVGIGQISSEVPQNLSASRPQDRQFILSSKKLLLSDSGFYLCAWSVLGPGEDTIYFGEGSWLTVV.

This chain joins TRBV7-9 and TRBJ1-4; D not resolved. The CDR3 totals 14 residues. Per the germline V gene, CDR1 is SEHNR and CDR2 is FQNEAQ (reference sequence). V lost 1 base to trimming and J lost 6 bases, with 9 bases between them. The DNA of the CDR3 is TGTGCCAGCAGCTTAGGAGGATTGGATGAAAAACTGTTTTTT. Its translation is CASSLGGLDEKLFF.

This clone occurred a few times. The rearrangement links TRBV28 to TRBJ2-4, with D possibly matching TRBD2 (6 bases). This CDR3 has 15 amino acids. V shed 4 bases and J shed 1 base, with 11 bases lying between them. Germline assignment: CDR1 MDHEN and CDR2 SYDVKM. The CDR3: CASSSGGTAKNIQYF. The CDR3 nucleotides are TGTGCCAGCAGTTCCGGAGGGACGGCCAAAAACATTCAGTACTTC.

The table lists this clone with a few counts. The chain carries TRBV7-6 and TRBJ2-3, with 10 bases fitting TRBD2. This CDR3 is 14 amino acids long. Germline V gene data show CDR1 as SGHVS and CDR2 as FNYEAQ. The ends lost 4 bases at V and 6 bases at J; junction bases unmatched: 4. CDR3 DNA sequence: TGTGCCAGCAGCTCGGGACTAGCGTCCGATACGCAGTATTTT. Translated, it gives CASSSGLASDTQYF.

A few counts support this clone. Other DNA sequences from this sample encode an identical CDR3 as well. The gene calls are TRBV18 and TRBJ1-1; TRBD1 is a possible D gene (5 bases). The CDR3 contains 13 residues. The germline gives CDR1 KGHSH, CDR2 LQKENI. Trimming took 4 bases from V and 2 from J, leaving 8 bases between them. CDR3 in DNA: TGTGCCAGCTCACTAGACAGAAACACTGAAGCTTTCTTT. Its translation is CASSLDRNTEAFF.

This chain connects TRBV9 to TRBJ2-5, with unresolved D. The CDR3 is 12 amino acids. Germline V lookup: CDR1 SGDLS, CDR2 YYNGEE. Trimming pared 3 bases from V and 5 bases from J, leaving 8 bases between. The CDR3 DNA is TGTGCCAGCAGCGGGTCCTGGGAGACCCAGTACTTC. Encoded protein: CASSGSWETQYF.

This clone has only a few counts. V usage is TRBV29-1 and J usage is TRBJ2-7; 7 nucleotides line up with TRBD1. With V trimmed by 6 bases and J by 2 bases, 10 bases remained unmatched. The CDR3 runs to 14 residues. Germline V gene lookup returns CDR1 SQVTM and CDR2 ANQGSEA. This CDR3 is CSVPGGQGAYEQYF. Here the CDR3 DNA reads TGCAGCGTCCCTGGCGGGCAGGGGGCCTACGAGCAGTACTTC.

V and J are TRBV6-5 and TRBJ2-5, with a weak D call TRBD2 (6 bases). Germline CDR1 and CDR2: MNHEY and SVGAGI. V gave up 9 bases and J gave up 5 bases, with 16 bases separating them. The length of the CDR3 is 13 residues. CDR3 protein: CASRLANRETQYF. The CDR3, as DNA: TGTGCCAGTAGGCTAGCGAACCGGGAGACCCAGTACTTC.